The clone carrying this T cell receptor beta chain was detected ten times or more. What it binds is not known. This sample is part of a study of T cells after yellow fever vaccination. The junction had 13 bases not matched to a gene; V was cut back by 5 bases and J by 11 bases. The germline CDR1 and CDR2 sequences are SNHLY and FYNNEI. The CDR3 is 15 residues long. Findings and limits, study-wide: It was a small share of clonotypes that appeared in both CD4 and CD8 compartments. High-abundance clonotypes from the bulk population could contaminate FACS-sorted repertoires.

For TCR, cDNA came from 5'RACE template switching, which added a universal primer site and UMIs. TCRdb processed the 5' RACE reads anew with MiXCR; each CDR3 protein has one entry. This sample has 300,000 to 400,000 distinct CDR3 sequences; 8% to 10% occur once, and the top ten carry 18%. The chain has TRBV2 and TRBJ2-4; 9 positions agree with TRBD1. The sample consisted of PBMCs, taken on the day of the first yellow fever vaccination. The TCR comes from a man in his late teens or twenties who received the YFV17D yellow fever vaccine. CDR3 in DNA: TGTGCCAGCAGTCCCCGGGGGACAGGGTCCGGCTTTCAGTACTTC. Its translation is CASSPRGTGSGFQYF.